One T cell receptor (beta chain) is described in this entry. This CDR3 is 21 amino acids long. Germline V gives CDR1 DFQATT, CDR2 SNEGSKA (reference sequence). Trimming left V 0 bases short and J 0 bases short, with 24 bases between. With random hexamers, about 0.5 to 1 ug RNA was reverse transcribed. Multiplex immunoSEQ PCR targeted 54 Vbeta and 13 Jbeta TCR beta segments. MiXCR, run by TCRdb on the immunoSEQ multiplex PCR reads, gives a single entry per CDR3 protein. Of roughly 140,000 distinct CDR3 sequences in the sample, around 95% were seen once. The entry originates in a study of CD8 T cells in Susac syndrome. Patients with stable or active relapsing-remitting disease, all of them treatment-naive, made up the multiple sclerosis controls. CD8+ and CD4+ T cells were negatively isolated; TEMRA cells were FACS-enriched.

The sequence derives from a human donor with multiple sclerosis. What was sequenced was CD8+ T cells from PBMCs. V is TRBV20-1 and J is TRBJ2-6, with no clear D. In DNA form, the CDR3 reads TGCAGTGCTAGAGATCCTTTTCCTTCGTTTGGTTCGGACTCTGGGGCCAACGTCCTGACTTTC. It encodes CSARDPFPSFGSDSGANVLTF.